Sequencing of this T cell receptor beta chain was carried out in a study of CD8+ T cells in alopecia areata. Background on the study: Treatment comprised oral tofacitinib, 5 to 10 mg twice daily, in treated patients.

RNA was isolated and reverse transcribed to cDNA, the sequencing template. Produced via immunoSEQ multiplex PCR; TCRdb's table is partial and in-frame only. Among some 170,000 clones listed, roughly 63% were seen once. Sample treatment: oral pan-JAK inhibitor, 5-10 mg twice daily. Sorting of CD4+ and CD8+ T cells was performed on PBMCs. This clone showed up just a few times. The sequence was collected from a human donor with alopecia areata. This material consisted of CD4+ T cells sorted from blood, taken between weeks 55 and 65, from a patient treated with tofacitinib.

Here the CDR3 DNA reads TGCGCCAGCAGCACCAGGGTTAGCCGACCCCAGCGCGGGTACGAGCAGTACTTC. Its translation is CASSTRVSRPQRGYEQYF. This chain links TRBV5-1 with TRBJ2-7, with D perhaps given as TRBD1 or TRBD2 (5 bases each). V dropped 4 bases and J dropped 4 bases, with 27 bases sitting between them. The CDR3 sequence is 18 residues long. In germline, CDR1 is SGHRS, CDR2 YFSETQ.